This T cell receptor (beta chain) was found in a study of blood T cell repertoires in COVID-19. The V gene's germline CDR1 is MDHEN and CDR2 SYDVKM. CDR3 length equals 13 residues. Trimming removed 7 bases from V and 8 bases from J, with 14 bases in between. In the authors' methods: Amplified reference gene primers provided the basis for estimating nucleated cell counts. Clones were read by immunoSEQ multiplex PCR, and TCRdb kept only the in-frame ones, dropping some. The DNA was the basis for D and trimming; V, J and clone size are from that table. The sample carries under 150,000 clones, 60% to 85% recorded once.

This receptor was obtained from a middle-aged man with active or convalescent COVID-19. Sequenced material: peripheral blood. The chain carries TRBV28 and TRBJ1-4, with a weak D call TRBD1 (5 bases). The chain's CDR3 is CASTSRAWEKLFF. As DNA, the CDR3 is TGTGCCAGCACGTCCAGGGCTTGGGAAAAACTGTTTTTT.